The rows below give T cell receptor beta chains drawn from one sample of a study of graft-versus-host responses after intestinal transplantation. Antigens of these TCRs are unknown. Produced via immunoSEQ multiplex PCR; TCRdb's table is partial and in-frame only. The repertoire holds approximately 85,000 clones, with roughly 90% as singletons. Sequenced here: unstimulated CD8+ T cells sorted from spleen or lymph node cells, sampled before transplant. The receptors here all came from a human donor who was the organ donor for an intestinal transplant. CDR3s include the opening cysteine and the closing phenylalanine or tryptophan. A D gene is named only where the DNA matches it firmly. Rows give clone size only sometimes, using once, few, many, or a class for an expanded clone.

clone size | J gene | V gene | D gene | CDR3 DNA | CDR3 protein
once | TRBJ2-5 | TRBV12-5 | . | TGTGCTAGTGGTTTCCTGACTAGTTTCGGACAAGAGACCCAGTACTTC | CASGFLTSFGQETQYF
. | TRBJ2-4 | TRBV14 | . | TGTGCCAGCAGCCAAATTTCGTTATCGGGGACAAAAAACATTCAGTACTTC | CASSQISLSGTKNIQYF
. | TRBJ2-3 | TRBV7-9 | . | TGTGCCAGCAGCTCCCACAAGGGGACGCAGTATTTT | CASSSHKGTQYF
. | TRBJ1-5 | TRBV4-1 | . | TGCGCCAGCAGCCAACCCGGGAGCGATAGCAATCAGCCCCAGCATTTT | CASSQPGSDSNQPQHF
once | TRBJ1-5 | TRBV6-5 | . | TGTGCCAGCAAGGGAAGGGGGGTGCAGCCCCAGCATTTT | CASKGRGVQPQHF
. | TRBJ2-1 | TRBV9 | TRBD2 | TGTGCCAGCAGCGTAGCTAGCGGGCCCTACAATGAGCAGTTCTTC | CASSVASGPYNEQFF
. | TRBJ2-5 | TRBV6-1 | TRBD2 | TGTGCCAGCAGTGAATGGCGGGGGGGCCAAGAGACCCAGTACTTC | CASSEWRGGQETQYF
. | TRBJ1-1 | TRBV19 | . | TGTGCCAGTAGTATAGGGTGGGGGCCTGAAGCTTTCTTT | CASSIGWGPEAFF
. | TRBJ1-1 | TRBV4-1 | . | TGCGCCAGCAGCCAAGAACCGGAGTCGAACACTGAAGCTTTCTTT | CASSQEPESNTEAFF
. | TRBJ2-1 | TRBV18 | . | TGTGCCAGCTCACCTAAGGACTCATCCTACAATGAGCAGTTCTTC | CASSPKDSSYNEQFF
. | TRBJ2-3 | TRBV13 | TRBD2 | TGTGCCAGCAGCTTAGCCGGGGGGGACCCTAGCACAGATACGCAGTATTTT | CASSLAGGDPSTDTQYF
. | TRBJ2-7 | TRBV19 | . | TGTGCCAGTAGTATGGGGACAATCTCCGAGCAGTACTTC | CASSMGTISEQYF
once | TRBJ2-7 | TRBV6-5 | TRBD1 | TGTGCCAGCAGTTCTAGCACAGGGGGTTACGAGCAGTACTTC | CASSSSTGGYEQYF
. | TRBJ2-2 | TRBV4-1 | . | TGCGCCAGCAGCCAGGCTGACTTGAACACCGGGGAGCTGTTTTTT | CASSQADLNTGELFF
few | TRBJ2-2 | TRBV6-4 | TRBD2 | TGTGCCAGCAGTGACGCTAGCGGGAACACCGGGGAGCTGTTTTTT | CASSDASGNTGELFF
. | TRBJ1-5 | TRBV27 | TRBD1 | TGTGCCAGCAGTTCGGGACAGGGGTCCGGTCAGCCCCAGCATTTT | CASSSGQGSGQPQHF
. | TRBJ1-6 | TRBV7-9 | TRBD1 | TGTGCCAGCAGCGGACAGGCTTCACCCCTCCACTTT | CASSGQASPLHF
. | TRBJ2-7 | TRBV12-5 | TRBD1 | TGTGCTAGTGGTTTGGTCCCCGGAACAGGGGGCTCCGACGAGCAGTACTTC | CASGLVPGTGGSDEQYF
. | TRBJ2-5 | TRBV29-1 | . | TGCAGCGTCCTTGAGAGTGAAGAGACCCAGTACTTC | CSVLESEETQYF
few | TRBJ1-1 | TRBV11-1 | TRBD1 | TGTGCCAGCAGCGCGACTTACAGGGGTGTCGCTGAAGCTTTCTTT | CASSATYRGVAEAFF
. | TRBJ2-3 | TRBV5-6 | . | TGTGCCAGCAGCTGGAGCACAGATACGCAGTATTTT | CASSWSTDTQYF
once | TRBJ2-1 | TRBV5-6 | . | TGTGCCAGCAGCTTGGTCATCGACAATGAGCAGTTCTTC | CASSLVIDNEQFF
. | TRBJ1-1 | TRBV4-1 | TRBD1 | TGCGCCAGCAGCCAGAGTCAGGGGGGGGACACTGAAGCTTTCTTT | CASSQSQGGDTEAFF
once | TRBJ2-3 | TRBV19 | . | TGTGCCAGTAGTATAGAGCTAGCCGTCACAGATACGCAGTATTTT | CASSIELAVTDTQYF
. | TRBJ2-5 | TRBV7-9 | . | TGTGCCAGCAGCTATACGCCGGGGCAACGGGAGACCCAGTACTTC | CASSYTPGQRETQYF
once | TRBJ1-1 | TRBV19 | . | TGTGCCAGTAGTATAGGATACGGCAACACTGAAGCTTTCTTT | CASSIGYGNTEAFF
. | TRBJ2-1 | TRBV6-4 | TRBD2 | TGTGCCAGCAGTGAGGGCGGGGGGTCTGGTGAGCAGTTCTTC | CASSEGGGSGEQFF
once | TRBJ2-3 | TRBV2 | . | TGTGCCAGCAGCAAAAACACAGATACGCAGTATTTT | CASSKNTDTQYF
. | TRBJ1-1 | TRBV12-5 | TRBD1 | TGTGCTAGTGGGGCAACCGCCGGGACAGAAAACACTGAAGCTTTCTTT | CASGATAGTENTEAFF
. | TRBJ2-2 | TRBV27 | TRBD2 | TGTGCCAGCAGCCAGGGACTAGCGAACACCGGGGAGCTGTTTTTT | CASSQGLANTGELFF
. | TRBJ1-2 | TRBV29-1 | . | TGCAGCGTTGAAGATGTCGGCGTTAACTATGGCTACACCTTC | CSVEDVGVNYGYTF
. | TRBJ1-1 | TRBV11-3 | . | TGTGCCAGCGAGAGAGCACAGGTAGGTATGAACACTGAAGCTTTCTTT | CASERAQVGMNTEAFF
. | TRBJ2-1 | TRBV7-9 | TRBD2 | TGTGCCAGCAGCGACGGACTAGTCCCCTACAATGAGCAGTTCTTC | CASSDGLVPYNEQFF
. | TRBJ2-7 | TRBV9 | TRBD2 | TGTGCCAGCAGCGCCACTAGCGGGGGATTCTACGAGCAGTACTTC | CASSATSGGFYEQYF
. | TRBJ2-7 | TRBV4-1 | TRBD2 | TGCGCCAGCAGCCAAGATTGGTTGGAGGCGGGGGGGCCTGCCGAGCAGTACTTC | CASSQDWLEAGGPAEQYF
. | TRBJ2-3 | TRBV19 | . | TGTGCCACCCCGGACGGAACAGATACGCAGTATTTT | CATPDGTDTQYF
once | TRBJ1-4 | TRBV5-1 | . | TGCGCCAGCAAGGCGAGTGCAACTAATGAAAAACTGTTTTTT | CASKASATNEKLFF
. | TRBJ2-7 | TRBV6-1 | . | TGTGCCAGCAGTTCGGACGGATCTTTGGACGAGCAGTACTTC | CASSSDGSLDEQYF
. | TRBJ2-7 | TRBV6-5 | TRBD1 | TGTGCCAGCAGCGAAACCCCAGGGGGCTACGAGCAGTACTTC | CASSETPGGYEQYF
. | TRBJ2-3 | TRBV25-1 | . | TGTGCCAGCAGTGAATTTAGCGAGACAGCGGTCACAGATACGCAGTATTTT | CASSEFSETAVTDTQYF
. | TRBJ2-1 | TRBV9 | . | TGTGCCAGCAGCGCCCAGCCCAATGAGCAGTTCTTC | CASSAQPNEQFF
. | TRBJ1-1 | TRBV7-9 | . | TGTGCCAGCAGCTTAGTGGGGGTTCGGGGAATAATGAACACTGAAGCTTTCTTT | CASSLVGVRGIMNTEAFF
. | TRBJ2-5 | TRBV29-1 | . | TGCAGCGTCCTCGCTAGCGAGGTCGAGACCCAGTACTTC | CSVLASEVETQYF